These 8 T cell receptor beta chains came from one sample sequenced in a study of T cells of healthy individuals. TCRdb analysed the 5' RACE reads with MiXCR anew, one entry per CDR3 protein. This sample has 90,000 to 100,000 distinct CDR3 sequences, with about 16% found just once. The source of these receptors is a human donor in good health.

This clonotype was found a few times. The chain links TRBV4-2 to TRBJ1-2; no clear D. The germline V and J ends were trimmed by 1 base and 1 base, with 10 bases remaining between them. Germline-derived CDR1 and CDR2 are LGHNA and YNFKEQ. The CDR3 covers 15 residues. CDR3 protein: CASSQVDGNNYGYTF. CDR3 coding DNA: TGTGCCAGCAGCCAAGTTGACGGAAATAACTATGGCTACACCTTC.

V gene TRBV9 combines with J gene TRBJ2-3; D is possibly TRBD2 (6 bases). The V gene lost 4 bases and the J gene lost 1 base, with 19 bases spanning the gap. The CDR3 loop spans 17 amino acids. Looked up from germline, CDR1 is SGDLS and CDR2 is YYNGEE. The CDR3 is CASSPRIGRDGTDTQYF. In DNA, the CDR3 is TGTGCCAGCAGCCCCCGTATCGGGCGGGACGGCACAGATACGCAGTATTTT.

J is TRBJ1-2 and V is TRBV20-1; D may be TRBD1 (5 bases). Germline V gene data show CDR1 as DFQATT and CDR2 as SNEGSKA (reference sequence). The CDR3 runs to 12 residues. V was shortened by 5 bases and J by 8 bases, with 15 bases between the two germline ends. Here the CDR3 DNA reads TGCAGTGCTGGGGCAGGGAAAGAGGGCTACACCTTC. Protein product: CSAGAGKEGYTF.

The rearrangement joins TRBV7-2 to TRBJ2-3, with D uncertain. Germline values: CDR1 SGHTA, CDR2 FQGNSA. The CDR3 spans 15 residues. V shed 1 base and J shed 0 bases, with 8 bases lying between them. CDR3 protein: CASSLGRWSTDTQYF. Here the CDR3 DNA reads TGTGCCAGCAGCTTAGGGCGTTGGAGCACAGATACGCAGTATTTT.

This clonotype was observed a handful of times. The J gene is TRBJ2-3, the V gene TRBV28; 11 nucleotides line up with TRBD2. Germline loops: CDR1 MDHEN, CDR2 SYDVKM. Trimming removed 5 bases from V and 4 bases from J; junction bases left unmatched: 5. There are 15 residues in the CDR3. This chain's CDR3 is CASSQGLAVADTQYF. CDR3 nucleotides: TGTGCCAGCAGTCAGGGACTAGCGGTTGCAGATACGCAGTATTTT.

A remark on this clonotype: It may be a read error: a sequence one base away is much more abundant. The CDR3 DNA sequence: TGTGCCAGCAGTTTAGTGGGACAGGGCGATCAGCACCAGCATTTT. It translates to CASSLVGQGDQHQHF. The chain employs TRBV12-3 or TRBV12-4 and TRBJ1-5; 9 bases align to TRBD1. CDR3 length equals 15 residues.

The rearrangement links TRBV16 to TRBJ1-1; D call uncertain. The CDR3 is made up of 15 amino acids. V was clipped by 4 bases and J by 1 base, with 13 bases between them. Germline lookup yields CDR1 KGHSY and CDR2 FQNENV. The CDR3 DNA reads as TGTGCCAGCAGCCGGCCCCTTGGGGAGAACACTGAAGCTTTCTTT. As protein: CASSRPLGENTEAFF. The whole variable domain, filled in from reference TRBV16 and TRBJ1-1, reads GEEVAQTPKHLVRGEGQKAKLYCAPIKGHSYVFWYQQVLKNEFKFLISFQNENVFDETGMPKERFSAKCLPNSPCSLEIQATKLEDSAVYFCASSRPLGENTEAFFGQGTRLTVV.

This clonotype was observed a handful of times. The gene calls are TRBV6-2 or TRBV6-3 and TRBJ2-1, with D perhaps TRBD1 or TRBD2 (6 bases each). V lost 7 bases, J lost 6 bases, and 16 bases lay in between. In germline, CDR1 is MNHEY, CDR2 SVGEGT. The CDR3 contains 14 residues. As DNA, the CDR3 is TGTGCCAGCAATAGGAGGGGGGCGGGCAATGAGCAGTTCTTC. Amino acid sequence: CASNRRGAGNEQFF.